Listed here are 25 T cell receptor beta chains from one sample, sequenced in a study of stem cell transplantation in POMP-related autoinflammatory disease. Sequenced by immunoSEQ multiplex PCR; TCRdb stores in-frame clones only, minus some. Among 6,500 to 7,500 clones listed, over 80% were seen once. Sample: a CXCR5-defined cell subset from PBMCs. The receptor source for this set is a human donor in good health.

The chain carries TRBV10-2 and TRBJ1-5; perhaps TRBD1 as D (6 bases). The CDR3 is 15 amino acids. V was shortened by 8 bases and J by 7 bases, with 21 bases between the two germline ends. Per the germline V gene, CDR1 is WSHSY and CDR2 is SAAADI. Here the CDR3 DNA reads TGCGCCAGCCATGGGGTAGGAACAGGGAACCAGCCCCAGCATTTT. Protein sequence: CASHGVGTGNQPQHF.

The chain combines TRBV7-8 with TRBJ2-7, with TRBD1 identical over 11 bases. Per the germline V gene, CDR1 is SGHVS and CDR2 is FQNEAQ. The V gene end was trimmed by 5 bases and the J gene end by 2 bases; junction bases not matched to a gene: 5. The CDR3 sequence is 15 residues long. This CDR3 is CASSPGQGAPYEQYF. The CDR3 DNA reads TGTGCCAGCAGCCCTGGACAGGGGGCCCCCTACGAGCAGTACTTC.

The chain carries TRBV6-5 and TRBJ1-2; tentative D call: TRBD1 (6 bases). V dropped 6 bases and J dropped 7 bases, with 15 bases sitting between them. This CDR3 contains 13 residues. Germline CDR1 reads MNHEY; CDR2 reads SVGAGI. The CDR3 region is CASSLREGGGYTF. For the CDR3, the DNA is TGTGCCAGCAGCCTCAGGGAGGGGGGTGGCTACACCTTC.

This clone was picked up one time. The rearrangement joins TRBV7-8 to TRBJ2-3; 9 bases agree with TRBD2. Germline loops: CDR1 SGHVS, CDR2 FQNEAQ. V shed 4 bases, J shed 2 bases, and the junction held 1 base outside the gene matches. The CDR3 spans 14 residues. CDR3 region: CASSSSGNTDTQYF. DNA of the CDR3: TGTGCCAGCAGCTCTAGCGGGAACACAGATACGCAGTATTTT.

DNA of the CDR3: TGTGCCAGCCGGGGTTGGCAGGGGGGGAATTCTGGAAACACCATATATTTT. Protein sequence: CASRGWQGGNSGNTIYF. The V and J genes are TRBV28 and TRBJ1-3; TRBD1 matches 7 bases. The ends lost 8 bases at V and 1 base at J; junction bases unmatched: 14. This CDR3 has 17 amino acids. Germline V CDR1 and CDR2: MDHEN, SYDVKM. Variable domain in full (rest from reference TRBV28 and TRBJ1-3): DVKVTQSSRYLVKRTGEKVFLECVQDMDHENMFWYRQDPGLGLRLIYFSYDVKMKEKGDIPEGYSVSREKKERFSLILESASTNQTSMYLCASRGWQGGNSGNTIYFGEGSWLTVV.

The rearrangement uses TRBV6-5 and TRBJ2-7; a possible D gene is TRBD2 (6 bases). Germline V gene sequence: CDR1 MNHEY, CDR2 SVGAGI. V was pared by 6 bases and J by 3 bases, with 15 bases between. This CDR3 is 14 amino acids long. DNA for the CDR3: TGTGCCAGCAGAGGAGGGTCCGGGGTCTACGAGCAGTACTTC. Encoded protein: CASRGGSGVYEQYF.

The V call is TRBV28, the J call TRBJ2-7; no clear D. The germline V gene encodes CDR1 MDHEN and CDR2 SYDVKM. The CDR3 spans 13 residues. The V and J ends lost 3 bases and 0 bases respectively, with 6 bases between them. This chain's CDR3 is CASSLGSSYEQYF. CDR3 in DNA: TGTGCCAGCAGTTTGGGCAGCTCCTACGAGCAGTACTTC. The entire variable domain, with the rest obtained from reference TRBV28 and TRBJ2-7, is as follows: DVKVTQSSRYLVKRTGEKVFLECVQDMDHENMFWYRQDPGLGLRLIYFSYDVKMKEKGDIPEGYSVSREKKERFSLILESASTNQTSMYLCASSLGSSYEQYFGPGTRLTVT.

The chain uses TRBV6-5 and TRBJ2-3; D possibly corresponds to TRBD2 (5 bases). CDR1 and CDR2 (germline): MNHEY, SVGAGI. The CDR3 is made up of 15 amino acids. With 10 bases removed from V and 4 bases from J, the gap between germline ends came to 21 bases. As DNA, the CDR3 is TGTGCCACCTCCCTTGCTCGGGGTCCCTCAGATACGCAGTATTTT. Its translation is CATSLARGPSDTQYF.

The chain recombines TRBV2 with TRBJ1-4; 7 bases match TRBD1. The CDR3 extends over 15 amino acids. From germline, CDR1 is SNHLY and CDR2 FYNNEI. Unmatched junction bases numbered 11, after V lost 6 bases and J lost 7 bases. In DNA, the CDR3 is TGTGCCAGCAGCAGAGGGGGCGGGGGTAGTGAAAAACTGTTTTTT. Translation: CASSRGGGGSEKLFF.

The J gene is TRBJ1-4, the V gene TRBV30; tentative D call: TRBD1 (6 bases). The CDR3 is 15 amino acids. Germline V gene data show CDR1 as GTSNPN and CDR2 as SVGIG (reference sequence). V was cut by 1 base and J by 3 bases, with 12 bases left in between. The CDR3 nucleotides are TGTGCCTGGAGTGCGGGGGGCAAATCTAATGAAAAACTGTTTTTT. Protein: CAWSAGGKSNEKLFF.

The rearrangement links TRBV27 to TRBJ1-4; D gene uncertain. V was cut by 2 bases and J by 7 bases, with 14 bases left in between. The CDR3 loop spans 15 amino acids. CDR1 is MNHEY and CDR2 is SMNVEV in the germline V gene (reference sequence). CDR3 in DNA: TGTGCCAGCAGTTTAACCGGGCGGTACGGTGAAAAACTGTTTTTT. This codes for CASSLTGRYGEKLFF.

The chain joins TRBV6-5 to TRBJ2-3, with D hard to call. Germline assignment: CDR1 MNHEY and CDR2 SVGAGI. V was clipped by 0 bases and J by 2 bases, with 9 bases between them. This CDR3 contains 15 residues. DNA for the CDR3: TGTGCCAGCAGTTACTCGAGTCCACCCACAGATACGCAGTATTTT. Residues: CASSYSSPPTDTQYF.

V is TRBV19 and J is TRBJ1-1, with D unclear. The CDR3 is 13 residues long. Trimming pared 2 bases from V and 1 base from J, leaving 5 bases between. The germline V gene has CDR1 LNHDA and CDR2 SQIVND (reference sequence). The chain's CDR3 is CASSILGNTEAFF. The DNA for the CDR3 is TGTGCCAGTAGTATACTGGGGAACACTGAAGCTTTCTTT.

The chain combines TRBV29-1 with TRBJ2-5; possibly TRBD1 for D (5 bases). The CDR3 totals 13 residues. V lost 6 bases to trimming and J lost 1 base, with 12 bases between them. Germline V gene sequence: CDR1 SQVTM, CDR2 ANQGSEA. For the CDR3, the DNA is TGCAGCGTAGCTAAAGGGGCCCAAGAGACCCAGTACTTC. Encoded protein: CSVAKGAQETQYF.

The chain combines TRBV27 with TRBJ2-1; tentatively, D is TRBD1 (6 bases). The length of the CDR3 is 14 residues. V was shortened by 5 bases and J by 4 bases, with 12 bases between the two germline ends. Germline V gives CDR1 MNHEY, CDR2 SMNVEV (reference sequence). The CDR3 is CASSRQALYNEQFF. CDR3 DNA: TGTGCCAGCAGTCGACAGGCCCTTTACAATGAGCAGTTCTTC.

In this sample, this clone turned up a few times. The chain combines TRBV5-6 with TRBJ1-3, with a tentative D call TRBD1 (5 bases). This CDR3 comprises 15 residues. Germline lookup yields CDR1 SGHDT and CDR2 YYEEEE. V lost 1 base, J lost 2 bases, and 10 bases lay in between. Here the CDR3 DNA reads TGTGCCAGCAGCTTGTTGGGGGGAGCTGGAAACACCATATATTTT. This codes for CASSLLGGAGNTIYF.

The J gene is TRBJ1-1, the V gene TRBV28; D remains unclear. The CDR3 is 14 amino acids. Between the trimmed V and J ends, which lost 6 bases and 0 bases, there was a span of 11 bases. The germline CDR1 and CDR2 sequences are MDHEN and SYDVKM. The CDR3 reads CASRGTLMNTEAFF. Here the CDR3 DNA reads TGTGCCAGCAGGGGCACCCTCATGAACACTGAAGCTTTCTTT.

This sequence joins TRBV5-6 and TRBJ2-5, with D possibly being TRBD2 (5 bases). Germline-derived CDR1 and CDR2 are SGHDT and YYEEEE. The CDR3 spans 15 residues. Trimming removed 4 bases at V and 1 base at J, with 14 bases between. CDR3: CASSPLQRSQETQYF. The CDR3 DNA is TGTGCCAGCAGCCCGTTGCAGCGGTCCCAAGAGACCCAGTACTTC.

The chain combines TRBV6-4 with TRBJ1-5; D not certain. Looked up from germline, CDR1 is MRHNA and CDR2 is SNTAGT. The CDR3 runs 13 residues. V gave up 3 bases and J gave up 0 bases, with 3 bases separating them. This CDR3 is CASSETSNQPQHF. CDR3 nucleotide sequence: TGTGCCAGCAGTGAAACTAGCAATCAGCCCCAGCATTTT.

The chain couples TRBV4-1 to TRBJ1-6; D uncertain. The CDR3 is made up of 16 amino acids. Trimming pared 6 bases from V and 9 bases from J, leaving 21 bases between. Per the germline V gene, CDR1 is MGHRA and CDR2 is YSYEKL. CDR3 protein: CASRNRAERGPSPLHF. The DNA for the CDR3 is TGCGCCAGCAGGAATCGGGCGGAGCGCGGTCCTTCACCCCTCCACTTT.

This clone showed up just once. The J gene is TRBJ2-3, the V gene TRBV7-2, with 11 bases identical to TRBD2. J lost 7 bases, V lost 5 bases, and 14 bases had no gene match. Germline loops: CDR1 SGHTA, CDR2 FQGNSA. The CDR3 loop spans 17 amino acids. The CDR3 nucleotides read TGTGCCAGCAGCGTCGCCCTAGCGGGGGGAGGTTCGAATACGCAGTATTTT. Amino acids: CASSVALAGGGSNTQYF.

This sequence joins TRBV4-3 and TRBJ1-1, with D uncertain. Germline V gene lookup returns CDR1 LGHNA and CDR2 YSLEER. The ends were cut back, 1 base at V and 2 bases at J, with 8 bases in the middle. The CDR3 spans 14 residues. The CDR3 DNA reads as TGCGCCAGCAGCCAAGGCCAGACTAACACTGAAGCTTTCTTT. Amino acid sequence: CASSQGQTNTEAFF.

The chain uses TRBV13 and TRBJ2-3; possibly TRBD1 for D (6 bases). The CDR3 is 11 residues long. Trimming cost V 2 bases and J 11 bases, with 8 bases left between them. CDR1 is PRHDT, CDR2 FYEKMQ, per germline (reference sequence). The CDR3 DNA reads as TGTGCCAGCAGCTTACAGGGGAGGCAGTATTTT. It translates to CASSLQGRQYF.

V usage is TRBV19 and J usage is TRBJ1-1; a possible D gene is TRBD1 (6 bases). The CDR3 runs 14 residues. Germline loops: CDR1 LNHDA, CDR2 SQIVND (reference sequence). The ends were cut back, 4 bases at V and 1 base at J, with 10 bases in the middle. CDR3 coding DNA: TGTGCCAGTAGTAGCCGACAGGAGAACACTGAAGCTTTCTTT. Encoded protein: CASSSRQENTEAFF.

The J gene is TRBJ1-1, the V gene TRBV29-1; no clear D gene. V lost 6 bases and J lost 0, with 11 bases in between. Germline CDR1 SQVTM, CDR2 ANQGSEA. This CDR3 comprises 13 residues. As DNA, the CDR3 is TGCAGCGTGGCTCAGGCCATGAACACTGAAGCTTTCTTT. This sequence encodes CSVAQAMNTEAFF.